This TCR beta chain is drawn from a study of blood T cell repertoires in COVID-19. Study-wide context: Sites across the United States, Italy and Spain contributed samples from acute and convalescent COVID-19. The cDNA or gDNA used as material had been derived from T cells, B-cell-depleted T cells, or PBMCs.

Germline V lookup: CDR1 MNHEY, CDR2 SVGEGT. The CDR3 covers 18 residues. After removal of 2 bases from V and 1 base from J, the junction contained 8 bases not matched to a gene. Repertoires were generated with immunoSEQ multiplex PCR, while TCRdb's copy carries only in-frame clones and drops some. Here the sample spans over 250,000 clones, over 75% being singletons. This clonotype was obtained from a woman in her twenties or thirties who had recovered from COVID-19. Material for sequencing was PBMCs or T cells enriched from blood (not recorded which). The V call is TRBV6-2 or TRBV6-3, the J call TRBJ2-3; 11 nucleotides align to TRBD2. The CDR3 reads CASSYGVLAGGGTDTQYF. For the CDR3, the DNA is TGTGCCAGCAGTTACGGGGTCCTAGCGGGAGGAGGCACAGATACGCAGTATTTT.